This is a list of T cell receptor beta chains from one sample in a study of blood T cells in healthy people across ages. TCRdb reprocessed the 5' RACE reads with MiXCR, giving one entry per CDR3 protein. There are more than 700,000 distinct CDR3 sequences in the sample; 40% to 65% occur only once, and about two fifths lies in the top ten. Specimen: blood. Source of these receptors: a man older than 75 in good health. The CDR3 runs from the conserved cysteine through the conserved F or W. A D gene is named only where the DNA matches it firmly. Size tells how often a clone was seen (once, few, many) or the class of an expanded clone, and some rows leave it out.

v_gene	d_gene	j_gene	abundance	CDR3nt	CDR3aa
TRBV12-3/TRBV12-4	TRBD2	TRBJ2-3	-	TGTGCCTCCCGCCGTCGGGATAGCGGGAGTCACAGATACGCGTATTTT	CASRRRDSGSHRYAYF
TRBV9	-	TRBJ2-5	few	TGTGCCAGCAGCGTAAATACAGGGCCCCAAGAGACCCAGTACTTC	CASSVNTGPQETQYF
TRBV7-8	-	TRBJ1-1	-	TGTGCCAGCAGCTCGGAAGGGACAGAAGCTTTCTTT	CASSSEGTEAFF
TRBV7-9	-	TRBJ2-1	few	TGTGCGGGCAGCCCGAATGAGCAGTTCTTC	CAGSPNEQFF
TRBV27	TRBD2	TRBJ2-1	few	TGTGCCAGCAGGCCATCTGTCTGGGTTAGCGGGAGGGCCCGCGATGAGCAGTTCTTC	CASRPSVWVSGRARDEQFF
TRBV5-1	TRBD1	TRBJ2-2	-	TGCGCCAGCAGCTGGGACAGGGTCAACACCGGGGAGCTGTTTTTT	CASSWDRVNTGELFF
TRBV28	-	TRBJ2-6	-	TGTGCCAGCAGGAAAACGGGAGTAGGTGGGGCCAACGTCCTGACTTTC	CASRKTGVGGANVLTF
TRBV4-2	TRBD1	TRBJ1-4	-	TGTGCCAGCAGCCAAGATGGGGACAGGACGGGTGAAAAACTGTTTTTT	CASSQDGDRTGEKLFF
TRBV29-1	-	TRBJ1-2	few	TGCAGCGTTGAAGATCGGAAAACAGGGCACTATGGCTACACCTTC	CSVEDRKTGHYGYTF
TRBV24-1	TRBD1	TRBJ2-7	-	TGTGCCACCGGAGGACAGGGGAGAAACGAGCAGTACTTC	CATGGQGRNEQYF
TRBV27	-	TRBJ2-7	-	TGTGCCAGCAGTGCCAGGGGTGCCTACGAGCAGTACTTC	CASSARGAYEQYF
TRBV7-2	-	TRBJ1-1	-	TGTGCCAGCAGCTTAGGATATATGAACACTGAAGCTTTCTTT	CASSLGYMNTEAFF
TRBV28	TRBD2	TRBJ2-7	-	TGTGCCAGCAGTCCGGTGACTAGCGGGTCATCCTACGAGCAGTACTTC	CASSPVTSGSSYEQYF
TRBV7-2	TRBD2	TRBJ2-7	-	TGTGCCAGCAGCCCTCTGGGTAGCGGGGCCCTATACGAGCAGTACTTC	CASSPLGSGALYEQYF
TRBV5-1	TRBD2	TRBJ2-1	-	TGCGCCAGCAGCTCCGGGACTAGCGACCTCTACAATGAGCAGTTCTTC	CASSSGTSDLYNEQFF
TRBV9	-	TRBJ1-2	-	TGTGCCAGCAGCCCGGGCGTAGTCAGCTATGGCTACACCTTC	CASSPGVVSYGYTF
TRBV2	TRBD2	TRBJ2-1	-	TGTGCCAGCAGAAGGAGCGGGGGTTCCTACAATGAGCAGTTCTTC	CASRRSGGSYNEQFF
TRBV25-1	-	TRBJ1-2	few	TGTGCCAGCAGTGACCCTACGGGACCGATTAACTATGGCTACACCTTC	CASSDPTGPINYGYTF
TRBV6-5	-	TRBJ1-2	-	TGTGCTAGCAGCGCCCTGGGGATCGGGGGCTACACCTTC	CASSALGIGGYTF
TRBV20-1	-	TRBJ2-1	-	TGCAGTGCTAGAGGAGCGGCCCGGCGAGAGCAGTTCTTC	CSARGAARREQFF
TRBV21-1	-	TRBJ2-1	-	TGTGCCAGCAGCAAAAGGCCGGGGGCATACAATGAGCAGTTCTTC	CASSKRPGAYNEQFF
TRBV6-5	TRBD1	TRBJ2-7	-	TGTGCCAGCAGTTACCCACGGGACAGAGGATACGAGCAGTACTTC	CASSYPRDRGYEQYF
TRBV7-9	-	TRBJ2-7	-	TGTGCCAGCAGCTTTCGGGAGTCGTCCGAGCAGTACTTC	CASSFRESSEQYF
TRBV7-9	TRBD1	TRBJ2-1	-	TGTGCCAGCAGCTTAGGGCAGGGGGCGTGGTTCTTC	CASSLGQGAWFF
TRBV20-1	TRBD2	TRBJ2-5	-	TGCAGTGCCGGACTAGCGGACATCCAAGAGACCCAGTACTTC	CSAGLADIQETQYF
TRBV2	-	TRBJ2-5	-	TGTGCCAGCAGTGTCGTGGAGGGGGAGACCCAGTACTTC	CASSVVEGETQYF
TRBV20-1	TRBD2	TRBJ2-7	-	TGCAGTGCTAGAGCCAGCGGGAGGGCCGCAAGGAGCTCCTACGAGCAGTACTTC	CSARASGRAARSSYEQYF
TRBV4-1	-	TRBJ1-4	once	TGCGCCAGCAGCCAAGAAGGCTCGATGACGTATGAAAAACTGTTTTTT	CASSQEGSMTYEKLFF
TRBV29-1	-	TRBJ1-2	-	TGCAGCGTTTCTCTGGGGGGAGGCTATGGCTACACCTTC	CSVSLGGGYGYTF
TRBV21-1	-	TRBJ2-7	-	TGTGCCAGCAGCAAACACGACAGGGCCTCCTGCGAGCAGTACTTC	CASSKHDRASCEQYF
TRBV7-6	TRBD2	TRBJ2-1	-	TGTGCCAGCACCCTTTCGCCTAGCGAGCGGGAGGGAAAGAATGAGCAGTTCTTC	CASTLSPSEREGKNEQFF
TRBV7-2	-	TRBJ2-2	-	TGTGCCAGCACTCCCTCAAGGGTAACCGGGGAGCTGTTTTTT	CASTPSRVTGELFF
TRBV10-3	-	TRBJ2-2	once	TGTGCCACACGGACAGAACACACCGGGGAGCTGTTTTTT	CATRTEHTGELFF
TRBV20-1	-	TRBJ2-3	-	TGCAGTGCGTACACTAGGTTAATCACAGATACGCAGTATTTT	CSAYTRLITDTQYF
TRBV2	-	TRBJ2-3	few	TGTGCCAGCAGTGAAGGGGTCCACAGATACGCGTATTTT	CASSEGVHRYAYF
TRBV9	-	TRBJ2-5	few	TGTGCCAGCAGCGTCGCTATGCAGGGGTACCAAGAGACCCAGTACTTC	CASSVAMQGYQETQYF
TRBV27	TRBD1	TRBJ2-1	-	TGTGCCAGCAGTCCGGGACAGGGGCCCCCCAATGAGCAGTTCTTC	CASSPGQGPPNEQFF
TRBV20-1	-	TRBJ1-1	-	TGCAGTGCTAGCCGCAGGGAGGGCACTGAAGCTTTCTTT	CSASRREGTEAFF